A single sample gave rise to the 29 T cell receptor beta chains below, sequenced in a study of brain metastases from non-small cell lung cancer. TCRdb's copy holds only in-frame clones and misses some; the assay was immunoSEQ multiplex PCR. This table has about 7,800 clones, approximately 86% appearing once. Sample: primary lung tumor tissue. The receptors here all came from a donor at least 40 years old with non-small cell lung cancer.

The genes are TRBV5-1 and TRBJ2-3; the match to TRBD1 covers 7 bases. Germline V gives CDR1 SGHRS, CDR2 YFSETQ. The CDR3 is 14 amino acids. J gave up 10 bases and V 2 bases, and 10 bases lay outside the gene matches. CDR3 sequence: CASSFSLGTDSQYF. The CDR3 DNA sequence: TGCGCCAGCAGCTTCTCTCTAGGGACAGACTCGCAGTATTTT. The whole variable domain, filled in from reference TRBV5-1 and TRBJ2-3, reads KAGVTQTPRYLIKTRGQQVTLSCSPISGHRSVSWYQQTPGQGLQFLFEYFSETQRNKGNFPGRFSGRQFSNSRSEMNVSTLELGDSALYLCASSFSLGTDSQYFGPGTRLTVL.

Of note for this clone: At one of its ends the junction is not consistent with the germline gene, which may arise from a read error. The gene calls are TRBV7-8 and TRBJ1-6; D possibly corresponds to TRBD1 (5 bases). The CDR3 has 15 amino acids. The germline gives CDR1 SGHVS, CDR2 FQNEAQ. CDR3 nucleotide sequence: TGTGTCAGCAGCTTAGTTAGCCAGGGTCGATCACCCCTCCACTTT. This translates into CVSSLVSQGRSPLHF.

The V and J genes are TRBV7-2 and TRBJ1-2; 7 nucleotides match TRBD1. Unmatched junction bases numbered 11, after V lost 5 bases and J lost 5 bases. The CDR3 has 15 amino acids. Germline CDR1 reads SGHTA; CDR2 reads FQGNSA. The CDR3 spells CASSPTGRGSYGYTF. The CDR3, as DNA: TGTGCCAGCAGCCCAACGGGCAGGGGGTCTTATGGCTACACCTTC.

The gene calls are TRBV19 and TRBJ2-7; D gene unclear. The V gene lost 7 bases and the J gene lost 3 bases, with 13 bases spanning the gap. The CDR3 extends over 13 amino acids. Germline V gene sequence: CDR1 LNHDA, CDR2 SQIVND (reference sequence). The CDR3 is CASTQALGYEQYF. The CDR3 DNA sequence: TGTGCCAGTACACAAGCTCTGGGCTACGAGCAGTACTTC.

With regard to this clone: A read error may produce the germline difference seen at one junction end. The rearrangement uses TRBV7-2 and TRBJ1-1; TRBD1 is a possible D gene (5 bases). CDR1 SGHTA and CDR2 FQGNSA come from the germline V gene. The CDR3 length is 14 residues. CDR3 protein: CASSLEGATTEAFF. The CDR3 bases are TGTGCTAGCAGCTTAGAAGGGGCTACCACTGAAGCTTTCTTT.

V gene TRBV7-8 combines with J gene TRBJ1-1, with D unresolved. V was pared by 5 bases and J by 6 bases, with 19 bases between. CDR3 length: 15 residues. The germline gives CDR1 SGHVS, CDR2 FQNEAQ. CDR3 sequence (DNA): TGTGCCAGCAGCCATCAGACCCAGACCACCCCTGAAGCTTTCTTT. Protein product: CASSHQTQTTPEAFF.

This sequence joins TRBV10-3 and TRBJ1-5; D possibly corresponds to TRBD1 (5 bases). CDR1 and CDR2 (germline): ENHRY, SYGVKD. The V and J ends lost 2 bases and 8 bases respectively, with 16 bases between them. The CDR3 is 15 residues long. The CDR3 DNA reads TGTGCCATCAGTGAGCTCGGGGGGTTGGATGAGCCCCAGCATTTT. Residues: CAISELGGLDEPQHF.

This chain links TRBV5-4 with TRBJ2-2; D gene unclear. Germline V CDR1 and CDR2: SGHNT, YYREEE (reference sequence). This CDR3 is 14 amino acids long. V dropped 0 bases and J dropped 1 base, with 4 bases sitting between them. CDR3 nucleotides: TGTGCCAGCAGCTTGGTAGTGAACACCGGGGAGCTGTTTTTT. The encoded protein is CASSLVVNTGELFF.

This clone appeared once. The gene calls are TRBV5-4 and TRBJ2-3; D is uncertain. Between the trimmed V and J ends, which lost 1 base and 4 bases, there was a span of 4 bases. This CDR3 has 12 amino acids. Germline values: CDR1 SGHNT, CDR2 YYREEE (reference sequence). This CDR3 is CASSLFPDTQYF. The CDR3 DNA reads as TGTGCCAGCAGCTTGTTCCCAGATACGCAGTATTTT.

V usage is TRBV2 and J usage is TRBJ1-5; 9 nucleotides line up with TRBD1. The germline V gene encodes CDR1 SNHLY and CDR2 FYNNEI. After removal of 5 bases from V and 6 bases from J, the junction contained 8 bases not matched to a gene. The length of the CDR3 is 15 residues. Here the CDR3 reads CASSSNTGGTQPQHF. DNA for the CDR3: TGTGCCAGCAGTTCCAACACAGGGGGCACTCAGCCCCAGCATTTT.

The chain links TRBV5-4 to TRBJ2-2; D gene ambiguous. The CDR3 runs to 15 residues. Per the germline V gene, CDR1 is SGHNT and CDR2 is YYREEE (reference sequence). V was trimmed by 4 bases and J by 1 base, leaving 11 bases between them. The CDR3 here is CASSPLQGNTGELFF. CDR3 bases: TGTGCCAGCAGCCCACTACAAGGGAACACCGGGGAGCTGTTTTTT.

The CDR3 DNA reads as TGTGCCAGCAGCCAGACAGGCTTTGAGCAGTTCTTC. Amino acid sequence: CASSQTGFEQFF. The rearrangement uses TRBV7-2 and TRBJ2-1, with D perhaps TRBD1 (6 bases). From germline, CDR1 is SGHTA and CDR2 FQGNSA. The V end lost 5 bases, the J end lost 9 bases, and 11 bases lay between the germline ends. The CDR3 has 12 amino acids.

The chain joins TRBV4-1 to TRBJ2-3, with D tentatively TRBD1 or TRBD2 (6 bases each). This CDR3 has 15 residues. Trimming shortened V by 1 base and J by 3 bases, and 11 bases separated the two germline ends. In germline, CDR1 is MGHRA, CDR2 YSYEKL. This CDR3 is CASSQVGGHTDTQYF. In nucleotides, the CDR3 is TGCGCCAGCAGCCAAGTGGGGGGACATACAGATACGCAGTATTTT.

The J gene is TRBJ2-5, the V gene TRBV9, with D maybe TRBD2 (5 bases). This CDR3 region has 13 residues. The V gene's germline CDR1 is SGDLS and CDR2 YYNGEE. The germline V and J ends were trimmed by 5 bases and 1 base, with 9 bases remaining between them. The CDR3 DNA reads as TGTGCCAGCAGTCGGACTTTCCAAGAGACCCAGTACTTC. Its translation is CASSRTFQETQYF.

CDR3 residues: CASSSPGGHNYGYTF. CDR3 coding DNA: TGTGCCAGCAGCTCCCCTGGTGGACACAACTATGGCTACACCTTC. The J gene is TRBJ1-2, the V gene TRBV7-2; D is perhaps TRBD1 (5 bases). V gave up 4 bases and J gave up 2 bases, with 14 bases separating them. The germline V gene has CDR1 SGHTA and CDR2 FQGNSA. This CDR3 comprises 15 residues.

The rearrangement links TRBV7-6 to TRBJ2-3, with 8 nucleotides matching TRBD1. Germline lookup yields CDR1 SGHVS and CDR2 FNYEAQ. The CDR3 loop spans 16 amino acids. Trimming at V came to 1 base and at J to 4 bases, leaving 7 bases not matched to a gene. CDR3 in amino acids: CASSLGGRGRSDTQYF. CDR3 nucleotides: TGTGCCAGCAGCTTAGGTGGCAGGGGGCGCTCAGATACGCAGTATTTT.

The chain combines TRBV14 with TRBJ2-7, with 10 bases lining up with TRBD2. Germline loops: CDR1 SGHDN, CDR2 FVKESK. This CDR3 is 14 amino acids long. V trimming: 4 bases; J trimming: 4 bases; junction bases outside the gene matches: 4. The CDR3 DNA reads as TGTGCCAGCAGCCTAGCGGGGGGTGTGTACGAGCAGTACTTC. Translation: CASSLAGGVYEQYF.

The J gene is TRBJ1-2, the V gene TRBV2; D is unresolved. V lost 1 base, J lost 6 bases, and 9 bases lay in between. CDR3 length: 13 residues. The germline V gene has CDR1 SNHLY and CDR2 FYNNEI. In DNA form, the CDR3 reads TGTGCCAGCAGTGAAGAGCTGGGAGATGGCTACACCTTC. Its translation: CASSEELGDGYTF.

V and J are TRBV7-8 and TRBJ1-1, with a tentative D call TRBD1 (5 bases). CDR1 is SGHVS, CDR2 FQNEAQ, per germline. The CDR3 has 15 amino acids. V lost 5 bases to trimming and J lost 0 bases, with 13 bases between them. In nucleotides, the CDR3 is TGTGCCAGCAGCCCCCGGACAAGGCTGAACACTGAAGCTTTCTTT. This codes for CASSPRTRLNTEAFF.

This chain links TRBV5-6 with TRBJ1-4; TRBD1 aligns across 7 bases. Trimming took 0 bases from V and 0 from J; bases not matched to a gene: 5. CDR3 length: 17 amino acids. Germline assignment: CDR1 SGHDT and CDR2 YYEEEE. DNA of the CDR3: TGTGCCAGCAGCTTGGAAAAGGGACAGCCAACTAATGAAAAACTGTTTTTT. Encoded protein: CASSLEKGQPTNEKLFF.

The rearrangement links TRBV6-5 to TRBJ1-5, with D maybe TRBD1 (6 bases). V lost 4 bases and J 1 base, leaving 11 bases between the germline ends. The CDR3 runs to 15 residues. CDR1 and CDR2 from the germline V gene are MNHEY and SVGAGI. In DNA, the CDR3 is TGTGCCAGCAGTTCCGGGGGCGACAGCAATCAGCCCCAGCATTTT. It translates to CASSSGGDSNQPQHF.

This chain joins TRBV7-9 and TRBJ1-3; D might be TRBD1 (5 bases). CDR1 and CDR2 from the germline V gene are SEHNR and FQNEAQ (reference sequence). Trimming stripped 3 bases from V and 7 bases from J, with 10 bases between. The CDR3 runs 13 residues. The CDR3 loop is CASSLMQGNTIYF. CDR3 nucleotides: TGTGCCAGCAGCTTGATGCAGGGCAACACCATATATTTT.

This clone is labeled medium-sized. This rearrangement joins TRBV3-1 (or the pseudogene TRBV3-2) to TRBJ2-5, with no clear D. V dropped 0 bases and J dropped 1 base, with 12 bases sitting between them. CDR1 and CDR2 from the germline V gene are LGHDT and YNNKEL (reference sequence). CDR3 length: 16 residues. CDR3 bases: TGTGCCAGCAGCCAAGAAGCCAGCCATCTCCAAGAGACCCAGTACTTC. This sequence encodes CASSQEASHLQETQYF.

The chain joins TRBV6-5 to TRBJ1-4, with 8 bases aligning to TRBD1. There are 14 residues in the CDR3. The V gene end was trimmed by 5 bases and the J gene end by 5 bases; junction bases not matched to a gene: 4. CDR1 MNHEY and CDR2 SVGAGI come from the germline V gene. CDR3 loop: CASSQRTGNEKLFF. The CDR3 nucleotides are TGTGCCAGCAGTCAACGGACAGGGAATGAAAAACTGTTTTTT.

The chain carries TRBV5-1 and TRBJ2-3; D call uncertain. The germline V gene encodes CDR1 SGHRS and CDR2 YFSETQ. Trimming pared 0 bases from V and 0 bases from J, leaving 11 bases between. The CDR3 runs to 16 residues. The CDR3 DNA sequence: TGCGCCAGCAGCTTGGACGGCCTTTCTAGCACAGATACGCAGTATTTT. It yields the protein CASSLDGLSSTDTQYF. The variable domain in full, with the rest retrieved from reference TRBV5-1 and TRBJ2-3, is KAGVTQTPRYLIKTRGQQVTLSCSPISGHRSVSWYQQTPGQGLQFLFEYFSETQRNKGNFPGRFSGRQFSNSRSEMNVSTLELGDSALYLCASSLDGLSSTDTQYFGPGTRLTVL.

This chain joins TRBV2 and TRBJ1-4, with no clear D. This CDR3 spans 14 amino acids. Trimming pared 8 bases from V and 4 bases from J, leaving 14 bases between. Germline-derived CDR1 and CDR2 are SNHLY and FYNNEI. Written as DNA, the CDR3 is TGTGCCAGCGGCATGGCGGTTTTTAATGAAAAACTGTTTTTT. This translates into CASGMAVFNEKLFF.

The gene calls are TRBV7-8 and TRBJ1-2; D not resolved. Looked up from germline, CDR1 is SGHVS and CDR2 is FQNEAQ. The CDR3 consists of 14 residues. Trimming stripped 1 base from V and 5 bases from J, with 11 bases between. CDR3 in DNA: TGTGCCAGCAGCTTAGACAGCCTAGTTTATGGCTACACCTTC. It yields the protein CASSLDSLVYGYTF. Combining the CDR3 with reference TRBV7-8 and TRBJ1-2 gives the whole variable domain GAGVSQSPRYKVAKRGQDVALRCDPISGHVSLFWYQQALGQGPEFLTYFQNEAQLDKSGLPSDRFFAERPEGSVSTLKIQRTQQEDSAVYLCASSLDSLVYGYTFGSGTRLTVV.

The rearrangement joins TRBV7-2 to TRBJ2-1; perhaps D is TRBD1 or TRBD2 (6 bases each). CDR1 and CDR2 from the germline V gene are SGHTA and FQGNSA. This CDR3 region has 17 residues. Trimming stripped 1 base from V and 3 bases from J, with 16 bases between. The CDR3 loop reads CASSLEGGPRLYNEQFF. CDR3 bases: TGTGCCAGCAGCTTAGAAGGGGGGCCGAGACTCTACAATGAGCAGTTCTTC. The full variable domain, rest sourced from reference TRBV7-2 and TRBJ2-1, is GAGVSQSPSNKVTEKGKDVELRCDPISGHTALYWYRQSLGQGLEFLIYFQGNSAPDKSGLPSDRFSAERTGGSVSTLTIQRTQQEDSAVYLCASSLEGGPRLYNEQFFGPGTRLTVL.

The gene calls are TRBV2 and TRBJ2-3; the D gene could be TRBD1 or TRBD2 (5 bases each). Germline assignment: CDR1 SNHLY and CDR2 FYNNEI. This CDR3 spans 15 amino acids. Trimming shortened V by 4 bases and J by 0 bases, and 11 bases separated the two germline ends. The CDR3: CASSAIRDSTDTQYF. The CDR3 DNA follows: TGTGCCAGCAGTGCAATACGGGACAGCACAGATACGCAGTATTTT.